The entry below describes one T cell receptor (beta chain). Its specificity is unknown. The data derive from a study of Tregs in tolerant kidney transplant recipients. CD4+CD25+CD127- Tregs, CD4+CD25- non-Tregs, CD4 and CD8 cells were sorted. An overnight rest at 37°C with 150 to 250 IU/ml IL-2 preceded regulatory T cell sorting from thawed PBMCs. Notes on the study in general: The small number of patients limits these findings pending further validation. This study did not directly address biological reproducibility.

V lost 0 bases and J lost 6; bases outside the gene matches: 7. Looked up from germline, CDR1 is SGHTA and CDR2 is FQGTGA. This CDR3 contains 17 residues. Using immunoSEQ multiplex PCR, the repertoire was profiled, and TCRdb retains in-frame clones only, with some absent. Here the sample spans approximately 43,000 clones, under 95% being singletons. The chain uses TRBV7-3 and TRBJ2-2; 10 nucleotides align to TRBD2. The sequencing sample was made of Tregs from blood. The receptor was isolated from a human donor in good health. The CDR3 sequence: CASSLTPSGGEAGELFF. Here the CDR3 DNA reads TGTGCCAGCAGCTTAACCCCGAGCGGGGGGGAAGCCGGGGAGCTGTTTTTT.